The 9 T cell receptor beta chains below all came from one sample that was sequenced in a study of cytomegalovirus exposure and HLA in healthy donors. The PCR had 60 Vbeta and 13 Jbeta primers. This table comes from immunoSEQ multiplex PCR, and its TCRdb copy is limited to in-frame clones, with some not included. The sample lists under 170,000 clones; about 85% were seen once. The material sequenced was PBMCs. These receptors all stem from a human donor in good health.

This sequence joins TRBV6-5 and TRBJ2-5; 7 bases are a match to TRBD1. From germline, CDR1 is MNHEY and CDR2 SVGAGI. The trim removed 8 bases at V and 7 bases at J, leaving 13 bases unmatched. This CDR3 contains 14 residues. As DNA, the CDR3 is TGTGCCAGCGGTTGGGACAGTCAAGAAGGGACCCAGTACTTC. It specifies CASGWDSQEGTQYF.

DNA of the CDR3: TGTGCCAGCAGTGCCACTAGCGGGGGCGGGGGGGCAGATACGCAGTATTTT. This translates into CASSATSGGGGADTQYF. The chain carries TRBV28 and TRBJ2-3, with TRBD2 identical over 11 bases. The CDR3 spans 17 residues. Looked up from germline, CDR1 is MDHEN and CDR2 is SYDVKM. V shed 5 bases and J 4 bases; nucleotides not matched to a gene: 11.

The chain combines TRBV29-1 with TRBJ2-3, with 8 bases fitting TRBD2. V shed 7 bases, J shed 4 bases, and the junction held 13 bases outside the gene matches. Germline V lookup: CDR1 SQVTM, CDR2 ANQGSEA. CDR3 size: 15 residues. The CDR3 nucleotides read TGCAGCGCGCCTCTACCGGGGGGGCGTTCAGATACGCAGTATTTT. Its translation is CSAPLPGGRSDTQYF.

V gene TRBV7-3 combines with J gene TRBJ2-3; 10 bases map to TRBD2. Trimming removed 8 bases from V and 0 bases from J; junction bases left unmatched: 5. This CDR3 region has 15 residues. Per germline, CDR1 SGHTA and CDR2 FQGTGA. The CDR3 loop is CASGRAGGSTDTQYF. CDR3 bases: TGTGCCAGCGGACGAGCGGGAGGGAGCACAGATACGCAGTATTTT.

This clone was counted only a few times. The chain uses TRBV6-1 and TRBJ2-7, with a weak D call TRBD1 (6 bases). The CDR3 has 17 amino acids. Germline-derived CDR1 and CDR2 are MNHNS and SASEGT. V dropped 1 base and J dropped 2 bases, with 18 bases sitting between them. CDR3 coding DNA: TGTGCCAGCAGTGAAGTGGCCGGGGACACTCTAACCTACGAGCAGTACTTC. This sequence encodes CASSEVAGDTLTYEQYF.

The chain carries TRBV2 and TRBJ2-6; TRBD1 is a possible D gene (6 bases). Germline V gene lookup returns CDR1 SNHLY and CDR2 FYNNEI. The CDR3 consists of 17 residues. V shed 4 bases and J shed 0 bases, with 13 bases lying between them. The CDR3, as DNA: TGTGCCAGCAGTGCCAGGGGTGTGGTCTCTGGGGCCAACGTCCTGACTTTC. Translation: CASSARGVVSGANVLTF.

The chain has TRBV5-1 and TRBJ1-2; 7 bases match TRBD1. J was trimmed by 3 bases and V by 2 bases; bases with no gene match: 7. The germline CDR1 and CDR2 sequences are SGHRS and YFSETQ. The CDR3 is 15 amino acids. For the CDR3, the DNA is TGCGCCAGCAGCTTTACTAGGACAGGACACTATGGCTACACCTTC. This gives the protein CASSFTRTGHYGYTF. The full variable domain, its missing parts supplied by reference TRBV5-1 and TRBJ1-2, is KAGVTQTPRYLIKTRGQQVTLSCSPISGHRSVSWYQQTPGQGLQFLFEYFSETQRNKGNFPGRFSGRQFSNSRSEMNVSTLELGDSALYLCASSFTRTGHYGYTFGSGTRLTVV.

The V and J genes are TRBV30 and TRBJ1-2; D ambiguous. CDR3 size: 14 residues. Germline V CDR1 and CDR2: GTSNPN, SVGIG (reference sequence). Trimming took off 1 base at V and 4 bases at J, with 13 bases between the two ends. The CDR3 sequence: CAWSDRPNLYGYTF. The CDR3, as DNA: TGTGCCTGGAGTGACAGACCTAACCTCTATGGCTACACCTTC.

This clone came up once. The gene calls are TRBV4-1 and TRBJ2-7; D is uncertain. Germline V gene sequence: CDR1 MGHRA, CDR2 YSYEKL. CDR3 size: 13 residues. V was pared by 0 bases and J by 4 bases, with 7 bases between. DNA of the CDR3: TGCGCCAGCAGCCAAGAAATAGCTTACGAGCAGTACTTC. It encodes CASSQEIAYEQYF.